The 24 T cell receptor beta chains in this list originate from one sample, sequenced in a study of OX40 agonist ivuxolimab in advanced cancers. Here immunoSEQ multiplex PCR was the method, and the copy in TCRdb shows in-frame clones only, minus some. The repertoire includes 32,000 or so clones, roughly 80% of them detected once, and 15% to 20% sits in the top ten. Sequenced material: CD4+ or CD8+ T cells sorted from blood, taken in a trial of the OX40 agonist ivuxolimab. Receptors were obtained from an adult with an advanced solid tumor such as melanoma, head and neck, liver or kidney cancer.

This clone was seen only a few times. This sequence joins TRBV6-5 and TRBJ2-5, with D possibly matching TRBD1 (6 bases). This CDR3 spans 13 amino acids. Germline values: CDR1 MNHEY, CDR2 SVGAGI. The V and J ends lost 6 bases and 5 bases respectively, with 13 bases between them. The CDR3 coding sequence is TGTGCCAGCAGAGGGGGTTCATCGGAGACCCAGTACTTC. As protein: CASRGGSSETQYF.

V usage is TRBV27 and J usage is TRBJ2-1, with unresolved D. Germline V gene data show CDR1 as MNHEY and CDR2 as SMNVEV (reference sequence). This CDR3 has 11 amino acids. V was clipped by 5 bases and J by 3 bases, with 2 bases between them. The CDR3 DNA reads TGTGCCAGCAGTCGCTACAATGAGCAGTTCTTC. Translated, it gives CASSRYNEQFF.

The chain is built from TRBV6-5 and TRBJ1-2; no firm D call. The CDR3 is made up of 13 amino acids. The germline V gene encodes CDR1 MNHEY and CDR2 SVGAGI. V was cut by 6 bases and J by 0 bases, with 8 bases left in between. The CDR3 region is CASSTGPNYGYTF. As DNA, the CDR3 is TGTGCCAGCAGCACGGGCCCTAACTATGGCTACACCTTC.

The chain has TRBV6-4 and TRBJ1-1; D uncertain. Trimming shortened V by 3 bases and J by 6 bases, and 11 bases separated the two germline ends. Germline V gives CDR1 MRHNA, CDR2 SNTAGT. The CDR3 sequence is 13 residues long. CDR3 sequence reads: CASSEIEGSEAFF. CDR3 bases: TGTGCCAGCAGTGAGATAGAAGGTTCTGAAGCTTTCTTT.

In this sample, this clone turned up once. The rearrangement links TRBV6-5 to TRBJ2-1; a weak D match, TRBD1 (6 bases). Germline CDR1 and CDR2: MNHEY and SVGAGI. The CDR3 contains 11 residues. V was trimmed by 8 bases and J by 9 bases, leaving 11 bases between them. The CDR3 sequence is CASGWDTEQFF. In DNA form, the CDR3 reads TGTGCCAGCGGGTGGGACACTGAGCAGTTCTTC.

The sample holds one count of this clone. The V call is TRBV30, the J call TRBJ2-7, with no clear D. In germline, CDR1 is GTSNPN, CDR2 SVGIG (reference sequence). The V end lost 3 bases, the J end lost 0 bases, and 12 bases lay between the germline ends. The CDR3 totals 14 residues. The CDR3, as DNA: TGTGCCTGGAGGCCCCCGATCAGCTCCTACGAGCAGTACTTC. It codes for CAWRPPISSYEQYF.

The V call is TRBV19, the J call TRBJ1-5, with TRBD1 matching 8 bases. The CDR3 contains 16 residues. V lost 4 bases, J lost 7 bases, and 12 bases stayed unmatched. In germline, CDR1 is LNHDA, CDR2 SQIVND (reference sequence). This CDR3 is CASSTTPTGGEQPQHF. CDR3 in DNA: TGTGCCAGTAGTACGACTCCTACAGGGGGTGAGCAGCCCCAGCATTTT.

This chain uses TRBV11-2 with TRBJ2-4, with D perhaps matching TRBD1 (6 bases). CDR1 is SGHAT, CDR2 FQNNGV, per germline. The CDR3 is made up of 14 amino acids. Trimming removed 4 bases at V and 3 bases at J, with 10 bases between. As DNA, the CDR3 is TGTGCCAGCAGCTCCTGGGACAACAAAAACATTCAGTACTTC. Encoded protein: CASSSWDNKNIQYF.

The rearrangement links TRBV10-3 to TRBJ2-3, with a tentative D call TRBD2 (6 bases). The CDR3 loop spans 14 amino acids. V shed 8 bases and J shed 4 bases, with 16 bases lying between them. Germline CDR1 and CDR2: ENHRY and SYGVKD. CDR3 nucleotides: TGTGCCATCGGACGGGAGTACAGTTCAGATACGCAGTATTTT. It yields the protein CAIGREYSSDTQYF.

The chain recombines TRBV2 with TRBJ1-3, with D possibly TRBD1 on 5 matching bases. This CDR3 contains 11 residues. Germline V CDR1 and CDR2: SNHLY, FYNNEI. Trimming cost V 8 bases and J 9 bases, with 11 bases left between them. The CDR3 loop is CASGRDPTIYF. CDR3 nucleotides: TGTGCCAGCGGCCGGGACCCCACCATATATTTT.

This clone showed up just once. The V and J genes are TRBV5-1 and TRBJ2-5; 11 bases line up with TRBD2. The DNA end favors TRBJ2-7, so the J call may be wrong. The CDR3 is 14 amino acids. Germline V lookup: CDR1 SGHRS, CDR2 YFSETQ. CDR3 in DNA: TGCGCCAGCAGCCCCGGGACTAGCGGCTACGAGCAGTACTTC. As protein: CASSPGTSGYEQYF.

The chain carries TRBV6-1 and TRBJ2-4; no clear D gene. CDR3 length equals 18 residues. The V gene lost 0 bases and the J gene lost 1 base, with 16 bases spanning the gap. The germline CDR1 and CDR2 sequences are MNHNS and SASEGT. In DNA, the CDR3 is TGTGCCAGCAGTGAAGCTGGGGAACACGGTTTCGCCAAAAACATTCAGTACTTC. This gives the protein CASSEAGEHGFAKNIQYF.

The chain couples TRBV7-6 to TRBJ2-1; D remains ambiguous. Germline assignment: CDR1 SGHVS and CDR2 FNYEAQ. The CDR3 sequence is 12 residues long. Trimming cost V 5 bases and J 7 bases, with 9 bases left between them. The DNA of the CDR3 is TGTGCCAGCAGCCAAACCGGGAATGAGCAGTTCTTC. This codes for CASSQTGNEQFF.

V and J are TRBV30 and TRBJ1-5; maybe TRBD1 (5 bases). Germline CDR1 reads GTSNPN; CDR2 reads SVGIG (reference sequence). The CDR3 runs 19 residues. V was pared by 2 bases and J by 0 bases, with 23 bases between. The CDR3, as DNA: TGTGCCTGGAGTCCCCCGTTCGGGGGATTCAGATTTAGCAATCAGCCCCAGCATTTT. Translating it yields CAWSPPFGGFRFSNQPQHF.

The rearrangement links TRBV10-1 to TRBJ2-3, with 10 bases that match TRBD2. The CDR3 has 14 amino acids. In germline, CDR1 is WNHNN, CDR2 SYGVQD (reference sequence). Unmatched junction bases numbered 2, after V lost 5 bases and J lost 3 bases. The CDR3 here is CASSSGGATDTQYF. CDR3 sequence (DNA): TGCGCCAGCAGTAGCGGGGGGGCTACAGATACGCAGTATTTT.

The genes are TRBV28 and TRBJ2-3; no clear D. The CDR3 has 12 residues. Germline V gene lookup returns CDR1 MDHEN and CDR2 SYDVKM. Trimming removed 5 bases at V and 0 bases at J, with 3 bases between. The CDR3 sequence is CASSPSTDTQYF. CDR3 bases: TGTGCCAGCAGTCCGAGCACAGATACGCAGTATTTT.

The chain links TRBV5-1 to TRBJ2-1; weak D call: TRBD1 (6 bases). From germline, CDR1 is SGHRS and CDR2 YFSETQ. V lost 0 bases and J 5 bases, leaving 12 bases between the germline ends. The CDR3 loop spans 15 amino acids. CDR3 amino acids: CASSLESGVNNEQFF. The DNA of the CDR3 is TGCGCCAGCAGCTTGGAGTCAGGGGTGAACAATGAGCAGTTCTTC.

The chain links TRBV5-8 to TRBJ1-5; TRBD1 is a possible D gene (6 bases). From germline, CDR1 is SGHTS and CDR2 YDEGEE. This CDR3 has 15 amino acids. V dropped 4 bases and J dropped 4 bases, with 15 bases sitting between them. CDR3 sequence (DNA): TGTGCCAGCAGCCCGGGACAAAGCCTGAATCAGCCCCAGCATTTT. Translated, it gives CASSPGQSLNQPQHF.

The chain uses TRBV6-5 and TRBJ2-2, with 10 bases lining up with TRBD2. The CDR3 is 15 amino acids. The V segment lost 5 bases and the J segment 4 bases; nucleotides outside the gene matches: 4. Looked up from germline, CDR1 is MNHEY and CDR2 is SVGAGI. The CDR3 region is CASSLAGEVTGELFF. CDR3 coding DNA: TGTGCCAGCAGTCTAGCGGGAGAGGTCACCGGGGAGCTGTTTTTT.

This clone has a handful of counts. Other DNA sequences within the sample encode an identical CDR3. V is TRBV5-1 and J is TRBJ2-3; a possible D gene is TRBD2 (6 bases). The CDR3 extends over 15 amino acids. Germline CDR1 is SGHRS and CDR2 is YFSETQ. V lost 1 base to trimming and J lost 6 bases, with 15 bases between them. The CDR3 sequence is CASSLWGDSADTQYF. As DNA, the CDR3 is TGCGCCAGCAGCTTGTGGGGGGATAGTGCCGATACGCAGTATTTT.

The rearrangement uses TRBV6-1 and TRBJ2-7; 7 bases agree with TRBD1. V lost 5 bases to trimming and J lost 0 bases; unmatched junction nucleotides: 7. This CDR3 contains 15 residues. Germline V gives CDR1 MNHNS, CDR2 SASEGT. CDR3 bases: TGTGCCAGCAGTACACAGGGGCTAAGCTCCTACGAGCAGTACTTC. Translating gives CASSTQGLSSYEQYF.

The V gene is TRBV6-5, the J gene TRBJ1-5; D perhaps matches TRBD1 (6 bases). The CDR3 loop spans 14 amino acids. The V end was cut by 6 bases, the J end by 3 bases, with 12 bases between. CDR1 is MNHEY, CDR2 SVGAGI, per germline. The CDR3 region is CASRIRTDNQPQHF. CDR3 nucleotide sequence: TGTGCCAGCAGGATTCGGACAGACAATCAGCCCCAGCATTTT.

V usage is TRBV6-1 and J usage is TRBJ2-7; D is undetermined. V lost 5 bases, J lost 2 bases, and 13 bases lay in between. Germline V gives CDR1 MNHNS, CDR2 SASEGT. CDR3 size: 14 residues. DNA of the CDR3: TGTGCCAGCAGTAGCGTCAGGTTAGCCTACGAGCAGTACTTC. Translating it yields CASSSVRLAYEQYF.

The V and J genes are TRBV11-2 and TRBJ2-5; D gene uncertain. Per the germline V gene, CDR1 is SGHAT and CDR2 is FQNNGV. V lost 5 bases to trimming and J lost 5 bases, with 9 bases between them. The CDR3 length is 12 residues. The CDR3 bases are TGTGCCAGCAGCGGCCCGAGGGAGACCCAGTACTTC. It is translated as CASSGPRETQYF.